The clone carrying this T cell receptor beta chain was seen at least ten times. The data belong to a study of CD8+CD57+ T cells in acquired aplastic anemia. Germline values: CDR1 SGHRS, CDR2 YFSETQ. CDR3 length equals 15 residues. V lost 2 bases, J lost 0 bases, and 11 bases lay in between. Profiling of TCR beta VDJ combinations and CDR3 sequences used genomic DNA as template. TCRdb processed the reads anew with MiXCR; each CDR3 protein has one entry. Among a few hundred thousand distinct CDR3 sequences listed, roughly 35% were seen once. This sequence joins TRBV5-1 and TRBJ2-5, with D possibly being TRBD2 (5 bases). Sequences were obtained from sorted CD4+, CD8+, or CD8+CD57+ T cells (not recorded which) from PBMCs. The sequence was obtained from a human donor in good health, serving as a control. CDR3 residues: CASSFLADYQETQYF. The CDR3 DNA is TGCGCCAGCAGCTTTCTAGCCGATTACCAAGAGACCCAGTACTTC.